This passage covers 3 T cell receptor beta chains from one sample sequenced in a study of regulatory T cells in long-lasting Graves disease. Through Arm-PCR of CDR3 regions and iRepertoire HTBI primers, TCR beta libraries were built. TCRdb re-called the multiplex PCR reads with MiXCR, one entry per CDR3 protein. The data contain hundreds of thousands of distinct CDR3 sequences, less than 25% of them singletons. Time point defined: persistent/refractory GD, antithyroid drugs over 5 years with positive TRAb. Scientists built the TCR library using RNA that was extracted from PBMCs. Sequenced here: peripheral blood mononuclear cells (PBMCs), sampled when the disease was refractory, from a patient treated with antithyroid drugs. These receptors originate from a female donor with Graves disease.

Remarks on this clonotype: The junction does not match germline at one end; this may be a read error. The chain couples TRBV5-1 to TRBJ2-5; D is tentatively TRBD1 or TRBD2 (5 bases each). Germline V gives CDR1 SGHRS, CDR2 YFSETQ. The CDR3 runs 14 residues. The DNA for the CDR3 is TGCGCCAGCAGCTCGGACCAAGCTTGGGGGACCCGGTACTTC. Protein sequence: CASSSDQAWGTRYF.

The V gene is TRBV11-2, the J gene TRBJ2-7; maybe TRBD2 (5 bases). The germline V and J ends were trimmed by 0 bases and 6 bases, with 9 bases remaining between them. The germline gives CDR1 SGHAT, CDR2 FQNNGV. The CDR3 covers 13 residues. The CDR3 region is CASSLDWESEQYF. CDR3 nucleotides: TGTGCCAGCAGCTTAGATTGGGAGAGCGAGCAGTACTTC.

In its sample, this clonotype was seen many times. The chain combines TRBV6-5 with TRBJ1-1; 7 positions match TRBD1. The J segment lost 11 bases and the V segment lost 4 bases, leaving 10 bases of the junction unmatched. From germline, CDR1 is MNHEY and CDR2 SVGAGI. The CDR3 is made up of 13 amino acids. CDR3 residues: CASSSRTGKVAFF. CDR3 sequence (DNA): TGTGCCAGCAGTTCTCGGACAGGAAAAGTCGCTTTCTTT.